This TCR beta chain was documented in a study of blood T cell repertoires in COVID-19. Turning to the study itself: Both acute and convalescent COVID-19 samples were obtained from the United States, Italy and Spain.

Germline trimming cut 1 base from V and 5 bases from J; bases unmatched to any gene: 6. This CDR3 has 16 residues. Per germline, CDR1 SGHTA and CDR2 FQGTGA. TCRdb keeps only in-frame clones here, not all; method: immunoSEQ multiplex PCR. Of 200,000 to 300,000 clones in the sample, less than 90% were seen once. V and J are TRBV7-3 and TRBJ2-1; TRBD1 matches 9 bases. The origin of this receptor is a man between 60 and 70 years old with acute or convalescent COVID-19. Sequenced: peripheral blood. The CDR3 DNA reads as TGTGCCAGCAGCTTAATGGGGACAGGGCGGGACAATGAGCAGTTCTTC. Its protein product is CASSLMGTGRDNEQFF.